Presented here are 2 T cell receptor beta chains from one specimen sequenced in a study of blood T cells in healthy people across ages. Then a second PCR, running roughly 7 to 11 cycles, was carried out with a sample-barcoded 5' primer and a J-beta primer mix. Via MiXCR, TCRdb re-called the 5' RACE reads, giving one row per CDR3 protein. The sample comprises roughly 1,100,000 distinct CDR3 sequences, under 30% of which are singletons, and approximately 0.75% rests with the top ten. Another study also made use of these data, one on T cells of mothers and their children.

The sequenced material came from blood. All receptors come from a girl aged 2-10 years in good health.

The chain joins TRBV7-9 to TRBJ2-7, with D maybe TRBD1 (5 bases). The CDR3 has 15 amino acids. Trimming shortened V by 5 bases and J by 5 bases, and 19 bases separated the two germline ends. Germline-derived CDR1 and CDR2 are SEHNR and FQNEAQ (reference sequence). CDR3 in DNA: TGTGCCAGCAGCGAAGGGAAAGGGGTTACAAACGAGCAGTACTTC. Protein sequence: CASSEGKGVTNEQYF.

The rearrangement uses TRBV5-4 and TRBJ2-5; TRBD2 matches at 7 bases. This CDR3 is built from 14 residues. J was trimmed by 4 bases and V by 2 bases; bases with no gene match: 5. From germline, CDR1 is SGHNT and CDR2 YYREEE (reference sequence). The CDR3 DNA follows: TGTGCCAGCAGCTTACGGGGGACTACAGAGACCCAGTACTTC. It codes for CASSLRGTTETQYF.